The 24 T cell receptor beta chains given below trace back to one sample, sequenced in a study of read filtering for tumor transcriptome and immune sequencing. Molecular barcoded adaptors covering alpha/delta and beta/gamma chains were used on approximately 400 ng RNA. TCRdb fed the reads into MiXCR, producing one record per CDR3 protein. The sample includes over 45,000 distinct CDR3 sequences, approximately 22% of them seen just once. Sequencing used a population of CD138-negative cells sorted from bone marrow. The receptors here all came from a donor at least 40 years old with multiple myeloma.

This chain uses TRBV21-1 with TRBJ2-5. TRBV21-1 is shown as a pseudogene. The CDR3 spans 15 residues. The CDR3 DNA reads TGTGCCAGCAGCAAAGTTGGCGGATATGAAGAGACCCAGTACTTC. Translation gives CASSKVGGYEETQYF.

The chain combines TRBV18 with TRBJ2-5; D is uncertain. This CDR3 has 12 amino acids. The germline V and J ends were trimmed by 5 bases and 13 bases, with 17 bases remaining between them. From germline, CDR1 is KGHSH and CDR2 LQKENI. CDR3 region: CASSVPNSKWYF. CDR3 sequence (DNA): TGTGCCAGCTCAGTCCCGAACAGCAAATGGTACTTC. Drawing the rest from reference TRBV18 and TRBJ2-5, the complete variable domain is NAGVMQNPRHLVRRRGQEARLRCSPMKGHSHVYWYRQLPEEGLKFMVYLQKENIIDESGMPKERFSAEFPKEGPSILRIQQVVRGDSAAYFCASSVPNSKWYFGPGTRLLVL.

This clonotype has a handful of counts. The chain is built from TRBV11-2 and TRBJ2-3; TRBD2 is a possible D gene (6 bases). The germline V gene encodes CDR1 SGHAT and CDR2 FQNNGV. V was trimmed by 5 bases and J by 4 bases, leaving 19 bases between them. The CDR3 contains 16 residues. CDR3 nucleotides: TGTGCCAGCAGCCATACTAGGTGGGAGGTAGCAGATACGCAGTATTTT. This translates into CASSHTRWEVADTQYF.

Concerning this clonotype: It is likely a read error, because the conserved phenylalanine at the end of the CDR3 is missing. This sequence joins TRBV19 and TRBJ2-1, with TRBD2 matching 14 bases. The CDR3 extends over 18 amino acids. Germline V gene sequence: CDR1 LNHDA, CDR2 SQIVND (reference sequence). V trimming: 6 bases; J trimming: 4 bases; junction bases outside the gene matches: 11. CDR3 sequence (DNA): TGTGCCAGTAGCCCGACTAGCGGGGGGGCTGGTCGTTACAATGAGCAGTTCTCC. Translating gives CASSPTSGGAGRYNEQFS.

This clonotype was detected many times. The chain joins TRBV14 to TRBJ1-2; the D is unclear. The CDR3 length is 14 residues. V was trimmed by 1 base and J by 3 bases, leaving 9 bases between them. The germline gives CDR1 SGHDN, CDR2 FVKESK. The CDR3 loop reads CASSQGVIDYGYTF. The CDR3 bases are TGTGCCAGCAGCCAAGGAGTCATAGACTATGGCTACACCTTC.

This clonotype appeared a few times. This chain links TRBV24-1 with TRBJ1-4; TRBD1 aligns across 8 bases. Per the germline V gene, CDR1 is KGHDR and CDR2 is SFDVKD. Trimming took 5 bases from V and 8 from J; bases not matched to a gene: 9. The length of the CDR3 is 15 residues. CDR3 nucleotides: TGTGCCACCAGTGCCAGCACAGGGGGAGAAGAAAAACTGTTTTTT. Translated, it gives CATSASTGGEEKLFF.

This sequence joins TRBV5-1 and TRBJ2-5; TRBD2 matches 14 bases. The CDR3 loop spans 15 amino acids. CDR1 and CDR2 from the germline V gene are SGHRS and YFSETQ. V was pared by 5 bases and J by 3 bases, with 3 bases of the junction left unmatched. The CDR3 sequence is CASRRLAGGKETQYF. The CDR3 coding sequence is TGCGCCAGCAGGAGACTAGCGGGGGGGAAAGAGACCCAGTACTTC.

At least ten counts were recorded for this clonotype. The V gene is TRBV28, the J gene TRBJ1-5; D possibly corresponds to TRBD1 (5 bases). CDR3 size: 13 residues. V was clipped by 7 bases and J by 4 bases, with 11 bases between them. Per the germline V gene, CDR1 is MDHEN and CDR2 is SYDVKM. As DNA, the CDR3 is TGTGCCAGCATTTGGGGCAGAAATCAGCCCCAGCATTTT. This translates into CASIWGRNQPQHF.

In regard to this clonotype: Possible read error: a much larger clone is one base away. This chain connects TRBV19 to TRBJ2-5; D unclear. The CDR3 covers 11 residues. Per germline, CDR1 LNHDA and CDR2 SQIVND (reference sequence). Written as DNA, the CDR3 is TGTGCCGGTAGTGCAGAAGAGACCCAGTACTTC. This encodes CAGSAEETQYF.

Note on this clonotype: An end of the junction differs from the germline gene, which may be a read error. The chain employs TRBV18 and TRBJ2-1, with D uncertain. Germline V gene lookup returns CDR1 KGHSH and CDR2 LQKENI. There are 16 residues in the CDR3. CDR3 in DNA: TGTGCCAGCTCATCACCTTCATGGGCGAGGAACAATGAGCAGTTCTTC. This sequence encodes CASSSPSWARNNEQFF.

About this clonotype: This likely traces to a read error, being one base from a far larger clone. The V and J genes are TRBV12-3 or TRBV12-4 and TRBJ2-1; tentatively, D is TRBD2 (6 bases). The V and J ends lost 6 bases and 8 bases respectively, with 20 bases between them. The CDR3 sequence is 15 residues long. The CDR3 DNA sequence: TGTGCCAGCAGGCGCGGGACTGCCGAACAGGATGAGCAGTTCTTC. Translation: CASRRGTAEQDEQFF.

This clonotype was counted at least ten times. The chain uses TRBV9 and TRBJ2-7, with 12 bases matching TRBD2. The CDR3 consists of 15 residues. After removal of 4 bases from V and 6 bases from J, the junction contained 8 bases not matched to a gene. Germline V CDR1 and CDR2: SGDLS, YYNGEE. CDR3: CASSPRLAGEVEQYF. The CDR3 bases are TGTGCCAGCAGCCCCCGACTAGCGGGAGAGGTCGAGCAGTACTTC.

The sample holds a few counts of this clonotype. This chain connects TRBV6-1 to TRBJ1-2; D unresolved. Germline values: CDR1 MNHNS, CDR2 SASEGT. This CDR3 is built from 16 residues. The germline V and J ends were trimmed by 0 bases and 4 bases, with 15 bases remaining between them. In DNA, the CDR3 is TGTGCCAGCAGTGAAGCGCCGGGAAGGACTTCCTATGGCTACACCTTC. It specifies CASSEAPGRTSYGYTF.

This clonotype was seen ten or more times. The rearrangement uses TRBV24-1 and TRBJ2-1, with TRBD2 identical over 9 bases. CDR3 size: 15 residues. V lost 2 bases, J lost 5 bases, and 3 bases stayed unmatched. Germline-derived CDR1 and CDR2 are KGHDR and SFDVKD. In DNA form, the CDR3 reads TGTGCCACCAGTGATTCTAGCGGGACTGACAATGAGCAGTTCTTC. It codes for CATSDSSGTDNEQFF.

This clonotype came up many times. V gene TRBV18 combines with J gene TRBJ2-7, with 8 positions matching TRBD1. The CDR3 is made up of 15 amino acids. Germline V lookup: CDR1 KGHSH, CDR2 LQKENI. The V gene end was trimmed by 2 bases and the J gene end by 2 bases; junction bases not matched to a gene: 5. CDR3 in DNA: TGTGCCAGCTCACCAAAGACAGGGGCCACCTACGAGCAGTACTTC. It codes for CASSPKTGATYEQYF.

J is TRBJ1-5 and V is TRBV19, with D unclear. V lost 3 bases and J lost 1, with 19 bases in between. Germline CDR1 LNHDA, CDR2 SQIVND (reference sequence). This CDR3 has 18 residues. The CDR3 region is CASSIGPIRSRSNQPQHF. The DNA of the CDR3 is TGTGCCAGTAGTATCGGCCCTATCCGGTCGAGGAGCAATCAGCCCCAGCATTTT.

This clonotype appeared a few times. The chain combines TRBV30 with TRBJ2-1, with D perhaps matching TRBD1 (6 bases). In germline, CDR1 is GTSNPN, CDR2 SVGIG (reference sequence). The CDR3 sequence is 14 residues long. Trimming left V 5 bases short and J 0 bases short, with 11 bases between. The CDR3 here is CAWDTGSSYNEQFF. CDR3 coding DNA: TGTGCCTGGGATACAGGGAGCTCCTACAATGAGCAGTTCTTC.

This clonotype appeared a few times. Being one base from a much bigger clone, this may be a read error. The CDR3 DNA reads TGTGCCAGCAGCTTAGATTTCGGGACTAGCGGTAATAGAGCTTACAGTGAGCAGTTCTTC. Translation: CASSLDFGTSGNRAYSEQFF. This chain connects TRBV13 to TRBJ2-1; 11 bases are a match to TRBD2. The CDR3 sequence is 20 residues long. Germline lookup yields CDR1 PRHDT and CDR2 FYEKMQ (reference sequence).

This clonotype was seen many times. The chain carries TRBV27 and TRBJ2-6; D unresolved. Germline V gives CDR1 MNHEY, CDR2 SMNVEV (reference sequence). This CDR3 is built from 16 residues. Trimming left V 5 bases short and J 0 bases short, with 11 bases between. CDR3 sequence: CASSRGVASGANVLTF. The CDR3 DNA reads TGTGCCAGCAGTCGCGGAGTCGCCTCTGGGGCCAACGTCCTGACTTTC.

This clonotype has a count of ten or more. The rearrangement joins TRBV19 to TRBJ2-1; TRBD2 matches at 14 bases. V gave up 6 bases and J gave up 9 bases; unmatched junction bases: 4. The CDR3 extends over 14 amino acids. Germline V gives CDR1 LNHDA, CDR2 SQIVND (reference sequence). The CDR3 sequence: CASSGTSGSSEQFF. The CDR3, as DNA: TGTGCCAGTAGCGGGACTAGCGGGAGTTCTGAGCAGTTCTTC. Together with reference TRBV19 and TRBJ2-1, the CDR3 gives the full variable domain: DGGITQSPKYLFRKEGQNVTLSCEQNLNHDAMYWYRQDPGQGLRLIYYSQIVNDFQKGDIAEGYSVSREKKESFPLTVTSAQKNPTAFYLCASSGTSGSSEQFFGPGTRLTVL.

The table lists this clonotype with many counts. The V gene is TRBV5-5, the J gene TRBJ1-4; 8 bases agree with TRBD1. J was trimmed by 7 bases and V by 6 bases; bases with no gene match: 11. The CDR3 loop spans 15 amino acids. Germline CDR1 SGHKS, CDR2 YYEKEE (reference sequence). The CDR3 coding sequence is TGTGCCAGCATCCCACAGGGGGTTAGTGGTGAAAAACTGTTTTTT. It codes for CASIPQGVSGEKLFF. Drawing the rest from reference TRBV5-5 and TRBJ1-4, the complete variable domain is DAGVTQSPTHLIKTRGQQVTLRCSPISGHKSVSWYQQVLGQGPQFIFQYYEKEERGRGNFPDRFSARQFPNYSSELNVNALLLGDSALYLCASIPQGVSGEKLFFGSGTQLSVL.

This clonotype was counted ten times or more. Here the CDR3 reads CASRAGQGGETQYF. In nucleotides, the CDR3 is TGTGCCAGCAGGGCCGGACAGGGAGGAGAGACCCAGTACTTC. The V and J genes are TRBV25-1 and TRBJ2-5, with 8 positions matching TRBD1. This CDR3 comprises 14 residues. Germline CDR1 is MGHDK and CDR2 is SYGVNS. V dropped 6 bases and J dropped 4; count of bases not matched to a gene: 7.

This clonotype appeared many times. This chain uses TRBV12-3 or TRBV12-4 with TRBJ1-6; tentatively, D is TRBD1 (6 bases). This CDR3 has 15 residues. The V end lost 5 bases, the J end lost 7 bases, and 15 bases lay between the germline ends. DNA of the CDR3: TGTGCCAGCAGTGGCAGGGGACCCGGGAATTCACCCCTCCACTTT. Translation gives CASSGRGPGNSPLHF.

The gene calls are TRBV12-3 or TRBV12-4 and TRBJ1-3, with 9 bases lining up with TRBD1. The CDR3 loop spans 16 amino acids. V shed 6 bases, J shed 6 bases, and the junction held 12 bases outside the gene matches. For the CDR3, the DNA is TGTGCCAGCAGGATACCCGGGACAGGGAGGTTAAACACCATATATTTT. Encoded protein: CASRIPGTGRLNTIYF.